This T cell receptor beta chain was captured by sequencing in a study of tumor-infiltrating lymphocytes in localized non-small cell lung cancer. Points from the study as a whole: TCR sequencing covered a subset of patients with enough tissue. IM1 and IM2 tumors showed no difference in T-cell fraction.

Sequencing was performed with immunoSEQ multiplex PCR; in TCRdb, only in-frame clones are kept and a portion is missing. The table records approximately 17,000 clones, under 80% of them present only once. A remark on this clone: Its antigen is undetermined.

The V gene's germline CDR1 is KGHSH and CDR2 LQKENI. The CDR3 contains 13 residues. The V gene lost 2 bases and the J gene lost 5 bases, with 7 bases spanning the gap. The chain employs TRBV18 and TRBJ2-1; D gene ambiguous. Material: lung tumor tissue. The TCR sequence derives from a human donor with non-small cell lung cancer. CDR3 in DNA: TGTGCCAGCTCACCATTGCAAAACAATGAGCAGTTCTTC. Translation: CASSPLQNNEQFF.